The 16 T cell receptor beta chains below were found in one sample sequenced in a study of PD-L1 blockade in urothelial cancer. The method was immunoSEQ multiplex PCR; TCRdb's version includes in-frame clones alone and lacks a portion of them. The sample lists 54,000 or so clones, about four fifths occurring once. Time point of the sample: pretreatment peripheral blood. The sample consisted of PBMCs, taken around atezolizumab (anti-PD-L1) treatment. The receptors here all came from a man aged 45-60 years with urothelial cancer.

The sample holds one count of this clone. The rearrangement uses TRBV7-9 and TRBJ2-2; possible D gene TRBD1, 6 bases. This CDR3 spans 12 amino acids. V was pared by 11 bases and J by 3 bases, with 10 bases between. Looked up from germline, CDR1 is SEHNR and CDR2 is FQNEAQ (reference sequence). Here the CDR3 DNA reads TGTGCCCCAGAGGGGGACACCGGGGAGCTGTTTTTT. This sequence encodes CAPEGDTGELFF.

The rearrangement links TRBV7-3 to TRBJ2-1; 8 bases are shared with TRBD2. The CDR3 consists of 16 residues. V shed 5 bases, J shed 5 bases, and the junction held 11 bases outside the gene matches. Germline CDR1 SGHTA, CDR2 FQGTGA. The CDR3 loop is CASSVPGLDNHNEQFF. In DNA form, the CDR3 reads TGTGCCAGCAGCGTCCCGGGACTAGACAACCACAATGAGCAGTTCTTC.

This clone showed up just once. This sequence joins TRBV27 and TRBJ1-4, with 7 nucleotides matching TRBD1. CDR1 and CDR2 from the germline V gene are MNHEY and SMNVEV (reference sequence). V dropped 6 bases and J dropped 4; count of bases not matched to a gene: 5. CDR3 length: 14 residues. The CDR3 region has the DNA TGTGCCAGCAGGTCAGGGGGTTTTAATGAAAAACTGTTTTTT. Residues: CASRSGGFNEKLFF.

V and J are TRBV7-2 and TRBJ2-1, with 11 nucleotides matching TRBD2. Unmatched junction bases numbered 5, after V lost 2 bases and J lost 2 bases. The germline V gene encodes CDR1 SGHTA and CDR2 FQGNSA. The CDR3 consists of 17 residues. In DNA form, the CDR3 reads TGTGCCAGCAGCTTATTGTCTAGCGGGAGGCCCTACAATGAGCAGTTCTTC. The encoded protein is CASSLLSSGRPYNEQFF.

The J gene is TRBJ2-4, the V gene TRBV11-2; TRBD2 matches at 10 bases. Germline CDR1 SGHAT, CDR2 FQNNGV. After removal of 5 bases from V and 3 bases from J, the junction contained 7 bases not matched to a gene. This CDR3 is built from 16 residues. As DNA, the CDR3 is TGTGCCAGCAGCGCAGCTAGCGGGAGTGTCAAAAACATTCAGTACTTC. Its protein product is CASSAASGSVKNIQYF.

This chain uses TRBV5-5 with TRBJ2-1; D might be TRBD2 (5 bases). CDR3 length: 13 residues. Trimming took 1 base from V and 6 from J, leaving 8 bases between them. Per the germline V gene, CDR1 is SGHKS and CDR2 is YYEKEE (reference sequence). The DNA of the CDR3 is TGTGCCAGCAGCTTGAACGGGATCAATGAGCAGTTCTTC. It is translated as CASSLNGINEQFF.

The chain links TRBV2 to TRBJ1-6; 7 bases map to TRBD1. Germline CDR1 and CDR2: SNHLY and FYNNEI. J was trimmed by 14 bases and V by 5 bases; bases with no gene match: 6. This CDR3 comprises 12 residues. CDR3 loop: CASSKTGSALHF. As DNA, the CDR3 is TGTGCCAGCAGTAAGACAGGGTCGGCCCTCCACTTT.

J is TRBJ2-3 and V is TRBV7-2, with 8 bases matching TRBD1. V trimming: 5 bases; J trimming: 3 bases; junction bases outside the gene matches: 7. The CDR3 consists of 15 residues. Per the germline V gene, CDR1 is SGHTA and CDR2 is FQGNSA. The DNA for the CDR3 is TGTGCCAGCAGCCAGGACAGGGCGAGGACAGATACGCAGTATTTT. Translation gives CASSQDRARTDTQYF.

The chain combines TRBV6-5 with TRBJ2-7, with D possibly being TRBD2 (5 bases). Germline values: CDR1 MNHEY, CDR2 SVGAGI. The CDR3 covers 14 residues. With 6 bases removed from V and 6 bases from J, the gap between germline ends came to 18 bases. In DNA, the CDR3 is TGTGCCAGCAGGGCCTCGGACTCCGGCCCCGAGCAGTACTTC. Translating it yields CASRASDSGPEQYF.

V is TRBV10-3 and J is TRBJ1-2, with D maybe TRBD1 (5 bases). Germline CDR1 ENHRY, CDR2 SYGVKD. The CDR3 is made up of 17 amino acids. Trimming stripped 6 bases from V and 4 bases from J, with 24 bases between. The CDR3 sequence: CAIRSTGLGEGGYGYTF. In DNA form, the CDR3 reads TGTGCCATCAGGTCTACAGGTCTCGGGGAGGGAGGCTATGGCTACACCTTC.

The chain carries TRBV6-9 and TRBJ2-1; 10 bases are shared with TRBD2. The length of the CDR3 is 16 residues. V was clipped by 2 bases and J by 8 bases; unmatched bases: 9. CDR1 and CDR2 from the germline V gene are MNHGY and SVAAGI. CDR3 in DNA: TGTGCCAGCAGTTATGCACCTAGCGGGAGAGGACATGAGCAGTTCTTC. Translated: CASSYAPSGRGHEQFF.

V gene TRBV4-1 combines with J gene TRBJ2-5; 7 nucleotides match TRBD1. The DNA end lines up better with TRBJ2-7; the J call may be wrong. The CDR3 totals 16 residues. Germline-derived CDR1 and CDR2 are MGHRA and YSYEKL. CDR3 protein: CASSPTTGAAFSEQYF. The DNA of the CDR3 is TGCGCCAGCAGCCCCACAACAGGGGCCGCCTTTTCCGAGCAGTACTTC.

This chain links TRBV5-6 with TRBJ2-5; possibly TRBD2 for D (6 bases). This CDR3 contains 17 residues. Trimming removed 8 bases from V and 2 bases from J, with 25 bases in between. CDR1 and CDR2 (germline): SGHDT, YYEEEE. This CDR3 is CASKLGWGSSGQETQYF. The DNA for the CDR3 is TGTGCCAGTAAGCTCGGTTGGGGGTCGAGCGGGCAAGAGACCCAGTACTTC. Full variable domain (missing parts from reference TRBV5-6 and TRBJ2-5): DAGVTQSPTHLIKTRGQQVTLRCSPKSGHDTVSWYQQALGQGPQFIFQYYEEEERQRGNFPDRFSGHQFPNYSSELNVNALLLGDSALYLCASKLGWGSSGQETQYFGPGTRLLVL.

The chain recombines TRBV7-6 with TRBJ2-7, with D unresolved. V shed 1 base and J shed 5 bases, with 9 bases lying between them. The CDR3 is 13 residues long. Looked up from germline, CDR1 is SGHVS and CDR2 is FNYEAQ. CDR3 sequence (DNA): TGTGCCAGCAGCTTAGAGGTACTACACGAGCAGTACTTC. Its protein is CASSLEVLHEQYF.

The CDR3 is CASSLETGADTQYF. In nucleotides, the CDR3 is TGCGCCAGCAGCTTGGAGACAGGGGCTGATACGCAGTATTTT. The rearrangement joins TRBV5-1 to TRBJ2-3; 8 bases match TRBD1. The V gene end was trimmed by 0 bases and the J gene end by 6 bases; junction bases not matched to a gene: 3. Germline CDR1 SGHRS, CDR2 YFSETQ. The CDR3 covers 14 residues. The entire variable domain, with the rest obtained from reference TRBV5-1 and TRBJ2-3, is as follows: KAGVTQTPRYLIKTRGQQVTLSCSPISGHRSVSWYQQTPGQGLQFLFEYFSETQRNKGNFPGRFSGRQFSNSRSEMNVSTLELGDSALYLCASSLETGADTQYFGPGTRLTVL.

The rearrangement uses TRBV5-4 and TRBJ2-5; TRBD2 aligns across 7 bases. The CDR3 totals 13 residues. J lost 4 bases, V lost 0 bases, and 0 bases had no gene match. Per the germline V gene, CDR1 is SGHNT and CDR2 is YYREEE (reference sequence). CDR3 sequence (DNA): TGTGCCAGCAGCTTGGGGGGGGGAGAGACCCAGTACTTC. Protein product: CASSLGGGETQYF.